The following is a T cell receptor beta chain sequence with its context. Because the CDR3 is missing its conserved closing phenylalanine or tryptophan, this is likely a read error. Full-length variable regions came from constant-region reverse primers plus semi-nested Nested Universal Primer A PCR. TCRdb ran MiXCR on the 5' RACE reads and lists one entry per CDR3 protein. The repertoire holds around 29,000 distinct CDR3 sequences, with roughly 26% as singletons. Between the trimmed V and J ends, which lost 10 bases and 4 bases, there was a span of 8 bases. The CDR3 is 11 amino acids. Looked up from germline, CDR1 is MNHEY and CDR2 is SVGAGI.

The TCR was taken from a female donor with breast cancer. The sequenced sample was naive CD4+ T cells sorted from a lymph node. Subset denoted: naive CD4+ T cells, CD4+CD45RA+CD25-. The chain links TRBV6-5 to TRBJ2-1; no clear D. CDR3 sequence: CANSRYNEQFL. The CDR3 bases are TGTGCCAACTCCAGGTACAATGAGCAGTTCCTC.